One and the same sample provided the 14 T cell receptor beta chains below, sequenced in a study of T cells after yellow fever vaccination. MiXCR was run by TCRdb on the 5' RACE reads, yielding one entry per CDR3 protein. The sample consists of more than 250,000 distinct CDR3 sequences, around 6.8% of them appearing once. Sequencing was performed on PBMCs, taken roughly 45 days after the first yellow fever vaccination. Receptor source: a man aged 18 to 29 who received the YFV17D yellow fever vaccine.

This clonotype was observed a handful of times. The chain recombines TRBV18 with TRBJ1-3; weak D call: TRBD1 (5 bases). Deletions cut 3 bases from V and 0 bases from J, with 12 bases between. Germline values: CDR1 KGHSH, CDR2 LQKENI. The CDR3 runs 16 residues. This chain's CDR3 is CASSPGLASSGNTIYF. Here the CDR3 DNA reads TGTGCCAGCTCACCGGGACTTGCCAGCTCTGGAAACACCATATATTTT.

This clonotype has more than one count but fewer than ten. The gene calls are TRBV7-2 and TRBJ2-5; D unresolved. The V gene's germline CDR1 is SGHTA and CDR2 FQGNSA. V lost 1 base and J 1 base, leaving 13 bases between the germline ends. The CDR3 contains 16 residues. CDR3 sequence (DNA): TGTGCCAGCAGCTTAGGGATAGGATCCCCCCAAGAGACCCAGTACTTC. Protein product: CASSLGIGSPQETQYF. Together with reference TRBV7-2 and TRBJ2-5, the CDR3 gives the full variable domain: GAGVSQSPSNKVTEKGKDVELRCDPISGHTALYWYRQSLGQGLEFLIYFQGNSAPDKSGLPSDRFSAERTGGSVSTLTIQRTQQEDSAVYLCASSLGIGSPQETQYFGPGTRLLVL.

The genes are TRBV20-1 and TRBJ1-6, with a weak D call TRBD1 (5 bases). The germline CDR1 and CDR2 sequences are DFQATT and SNEGSKA (reference sequence). Trimming took off 0 bases at V and 7 bases at J, with 13 bases between the two ends. This CDR3 contains 15 residues. CDR3 DNA sequence: TGCAGTGCTAGAGATAGGGCAGGGCCCAATTCACCCCTCCACTTT. Amino acids: CSARDRAGPNSPLHF.

This clonotype was counted many times. The chain links TRBV20-1 to TRBJ2-5, with 8 bases lining up with TRBD2. The junction had 6 bases not matched to a gene; V was cut back by 3 bases and J by 6 bases. Germline lookup yields CDR1 DFQATT and CDR2 SNEGSKA (reference sequence). This CDR3 region has 13 residues. The DNA of the CDR3 is TGCAGTGCTAGCGGGGGGGCCGATAAGACCCAGTACTTC. This sequence encodes CSASGGADKTQYF.

The V gene is TRBV12-3 or TRBV12-4, the J gene TRBJ1-1; D is unclear. V was shortened by 1 base and J by 2 bases, with 14 bases between the two germline ends. The CDR3 contains 16 residues. CDR3 sequence: CASSLGAGFINTEAFF. CDR3 DNA sequence: TGTGCCAGCAGTTTAGGGGCTGGGTTCATAAACACTGAAGCTTTCTTT.

This clonotype occurred a few times. V gene TRBV6-2 or TRBV6-3 combines with J gene TRBJ2-2; D might be TRBD1 (7 bases). Looked up from germline, CDR1 is MNHEY and CDR2 is SVGEGT. This CDR3 is built from 17 residues. With 0 bases removed from V and 2 bases from J, the gap between germline ends came to 13 bases. The CDR3 protein is CASSYSIQGGNTGELFF. CDR3 in DNA: TGTGCCAGCAGTTACTCGATCCAGGGGGGTAACACCGGGGAGCTGTTTTTT.

Written as DNA, the CDR3 is TGCGCCAGCAGCCAACCGGGACACCGAGGGCAGACCCAGTACTTC. Translating gives CASSQPGHRGQTQYF. The chain is built from TRBV4-1 and TRBJ2-5, with a weak D call TRBD1 (6 bases). Deletions cut 2 bases from V and 6 bases from J, with 16 bases between. Germline assignment: CDR1 MGHRA and CDR2 YSYEKL. The CDR3 covers 15 residues.

V gene TRBV12-3 or TRBV12-4 combines with J gene TRBJ2-7; D gene ambiguous. The germline V and J ends were trimmed by 5 bases and 0 bases, with 17 bases remaining between them. The CDR3 spans 16 residues. The DNA of the CDR3 is TGTGCCAGCAGTCCGTATATCGTCTCTAGCTCCTACGAGCAGTACTTC. This gives the protein CASSPYIVSSSYEQYF.

This clonotype has a handful of counts. The V call is TRBV6-6, the J call TRBJ1-2, with D perhaps matching TRBD1 (5 bases). Trimming took off 2 bases at V and 8 bases at J, with 12 bases between the two ends. The CDR3 has 13 residues. Germline CDR1 is MNHNY and CDR2 is SVGAGI (reference sequence). CDR3 DNA sequence: TGTGCCAGCAGTTACAGGGGCGAGGAAGGCTACACCTTC. Its protein is CASSYRGEEGYTF.

In its sample, this clonotype was seen a few times. This chain connects TRBV28 to TRBJ1-4; 9 bases are shared with TRBD1. The germline V gene has CDR1 MDHEN and CDR2 SYDVKM. This CDR3 comprises 14 residues. V gave up 5 bases and J gave up 8 bases; unmatched junction bases: 6. CDR3 sequence (DNA): TGTGCCAGCAGTCGCCGGGACAGGGTAGAAAAACTGTTTTTT. This codes for CASSRRDRVEKLFF.

This clonotype showed up many times. The V call is TRBV10-2, the J call TRBJ2-1, with a weak D call TRBD2 (5 bases). The CDR3 loop spans 13 amino acids. V was clipped by 6 bases and J by 4 bases, with 10 bases between them. Germline-derived CDR1 and CDR2 are WSHSY and SAAADI. The CDR3 nucleotides read TGCGCCAGCAGGACCGGGATGTACAATGAGCAGTTCTTC. It yields the protein CASRTGMYNEQFF.

On this clonotype itself: This is likely a read error, given that the CDR3 carries no conserved phenylalanine or tryptophan at its end. This chain links TRBV5-1 with TRBJ2-1, with D perhaps matching TRBD2 (6 bases). Germline CDR1 and CDR2: SGHRS and YFSETQ. Between the trimmed V and J ends, which lost 4 bases and 8 bases, there was a span of 16 bases. CDR3 length equals 14 residues. CDR3 residues: CASSRGGPADEQFL. CDR3 bases: TGCGCCAGCAGCCGAGGAGGGCCAGCCGATGAGCAGTTCCTC.

This clonotype was recorded a few times. This chain links TRBV4-1 with TRBJ2-7; D gene unclear. CDR1 is MGHRA and CDR2 is YSYEKL in the germline V gene. There are 13 residues in the CDR3. The V and J ends lost 2 bases and 2 bases respectively, with 7 bases between them. The CDR3 DNA is TGCGCCAGCAGCCAAACCTCCACCTACGAGCAGTACTTC. Residues: CASSQTSTYEQYF.

Comment on this clonotype: This sequence may be a read error, since a much larger clone differs from it by one base. J is TRBJ1-6 and V is TRBV20-1; no clear D. CDR1 is DFQATT and CDR2 is SNEGSKA in the germline V gene (reference sequence). The V gene lost 4 bases and the J gene lost 7 bases, with 17 bases spanning the gap. CDR3 length: 15 amino acids. CDR3 in amino acids: CSAKPQETLNSPLHF. CDR3 bases: TGCAGTGCTAAGCCCCAGGAGACCTTGAATTCACCCCTCCACTTT.